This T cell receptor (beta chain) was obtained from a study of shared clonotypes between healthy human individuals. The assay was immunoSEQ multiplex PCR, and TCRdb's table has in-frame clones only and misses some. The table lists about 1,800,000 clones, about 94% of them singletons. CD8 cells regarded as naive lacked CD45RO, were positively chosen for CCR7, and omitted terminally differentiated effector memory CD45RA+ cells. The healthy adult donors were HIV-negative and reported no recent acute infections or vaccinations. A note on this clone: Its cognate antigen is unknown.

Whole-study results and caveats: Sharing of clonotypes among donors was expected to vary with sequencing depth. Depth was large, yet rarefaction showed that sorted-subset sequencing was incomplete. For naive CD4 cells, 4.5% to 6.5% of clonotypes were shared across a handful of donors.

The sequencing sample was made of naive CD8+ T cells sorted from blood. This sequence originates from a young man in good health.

CDR3 sequence reads: CASSLEGSSYNSPLHF. The CDR3 DNA reads TGTGCCAGCAGCTTAGAGGGGAGCTCCTATAATTCACCCCTCCACTTT. The rearrangement links TRBV7-6 to TRBJ1-6, with D tentatively TRBD1 (5 bases). Germline V gene sequence: CDR1 SGHVS, CDR2 FNYEAQ. Trimming took off 1 base at V and 0 bases at J, with 7 bases between the two ends. The CDR3 extends over 16 amino acids.